The 23 T cell receptor beta chains listed next were all sequenced from one sample in a study of shared clonotypes between healthy human individuals. Using immunoSEQ multiplex PCR, the repertoire was profiled, and TCRdb retains in-frame clones only, with some absent. The sample lists about 2.5 million clones; roughly 92% were seen once. Sequences were obtained from naive CD4+ T cells from PBMCs. As for subset: CD45RA+ positively selected. Source of these receptors: a man between 18 and 35 years old in good health. Some clones in this sample may be carry-over from other donors' samples.

This sequence joins TRBV27 and TRBJ1-1, with no clear D. Between the trimmed V and J ends, which lost 5 bases and 11 bases, there was a span of 24 bases. The CDR3 is 15 amino acids. Germline lookup yields CDR1 MNHEY and CDR2 SMNVEV (reference sequence). Here the CDR3 reads CASSPGVEGRGKAFF. CDR3 coding DNA: TGTGCCAGCAGTCCGGGCGTGGAGGGCCGAGGGAAGGCTTTCTTT.

V and J are TRBV4-3 and TRBJ2-2; the D call may be TRBD1 or TRBD2 (6 bases each). Trimming pared 1 base from V and 13 bases from J, leaving 13 bases between. CDR1 is LGHNA, CDR2 YSLEER, per germline. The CDR3 totals 13 residues. The CDR3 region is CASSQGMGGGLFF. The CDR3 nucleotides are TGCGCCAGCAGCCAAGGGATGGGGGGCGGGCTGTTTTTT.

The J gene is TRBJ1-2, the V gene TRBV7-2, with unresolved D. The CDR3 extends over 14 amino acids. The germline CDR1 and CDR2 sequences are SGHTA and FQGNSA. With 5 bases removed from V and 4 bases from J, the gap between germline ends came to 14 bases. The CDR3 DNA follows: TGTGCCAGCAGCGACTTAGATAACATCTATGGCTACACCTTC. Protein sequence: CASSDLDNIYGYTF.

The chain uses TRBV2 and TRBJ2-5, with D unclear. V lost 5 bases and J 2 bases, leaving 9 bases between the germline ends. Per the germline V gene, CDR1 is SNHLY and CDR2 is FYNNEI. The CDR3 has 13 amino acids. CDR3 nucleotide sequence: TGTGCCAGCAGTTATGACGGACAAGAGACCCAGTACTTC. Its translation is CASSYDGQETQYF. Drawing the rest from reference TRBV2 and TRBJ2-5, the complete variable domain is EPEVTQTPSHQVTQMGQEVILRCVPISNHLYFYWYRQILGQKVEFLVSFYNNEISEKSEIFDDQFSVERPDGSNFTLKIRSTKLEDSAMYFCASSYDGQETQYFGPGTRLLVL.

The chain is built from TRBV7-3 and TRBJ2-3; no clear D gene. Trimming pared 4 bases from V and 4 bases from J, leaving 9 bases between. CDR1 is SGHTA and CDR2 is FQGTGA in the germline V gene. The CDR3 consists of 13 residues. The CDR3 sequence is CASSSEVSDTQYF. The CDR3 bases are TGTGCCAGCAGCTCCGAAGTCTCAGATACGCAGTATTTT.

The J gene is TRBJ1-2, the V gene TRBV7-9, with D perhaps matching TRBD1 (5 bases). Germline CDR1 reads SEHNR; CDR2 reads FQNEAQ (reference sequence). CDR3 length equals 11 residues. The ends were cut back, 10 bases at V and 8 bases at J, with 14 bases in the middle. CDR3 region: CATRAGSGYTF. CDR3 DNA sequence: TGTGCCACCCGGGCAGGGAGCGGCTACACCTTC.

The J gene is TRBJ2-1, the V gene TRBV19; D perhaps matches TRBD2 (5 bases). V was clipped by 6 bases and J by 14 bases, with 14 bases between them. Germline V gives CDR1 LNHDA, CDR2 SQIVND (reference sequence). The CDR3 runs 11 residues. This CDR3 is CASSWAGLKFF. The CDR3 bases are TGTGCCAGTAGCTGGGCGGGTCTAAAGTTCTTC. The complete variable domain, with remaining parts taken from reference TRBV19 and TRBJ2-1, reads DGGITQSPKYLFRKEGQNVTLSCEQNLNHDAMYWYRQDPGQGLRLIYYSQIVNDFQKGDIAEGYSVSREKKESFPLTVTSAQKNPTAFYLCASSWAGLKFFGPGTRLTVL.

This chain connects TRBV5-6 to TRBJ2-2, with 11 bases identical to TRBD2. The CDR3 is made up of 16 amino acids. The junction had 2 bases not matched to a gene; V was cut back by 3 bases and J by 1 base. CDR1 and CDR2 (germline): SGHDT, YYEEEE. The DNA for the CDR3 is TGTGCCAGCAGCTGGGGACTAGCGGAGAACACCGGGGAGCTGTTTTTT. It specifies CASSWGLAENTGELFF.

This clone was counted a single time. The CDR3 spells CASKSRQNYNEQFF. The CDR3 nucleotides are TGTGCCAGCAAATCTCGACAGAACTACAATGAGCAGTTCTTC. The rearrangement links TRBV2 to TRBJ2-1; TRBD1 might be the D (5 bases). V was pared by 7 bases and J by 3 bases, with 13 bases between. Germline V lookup: CDR1 SNHLY, CDR2 FYNNEI. This CDR3 comprises 14 residues.

The J gene is TRBJ2-1, the V gene TRBV11-2; 11 positions match TRBD2. Looked up from germline, CDR1 is SGHAT and CDR2 is FQNNGV. The CDR3 contains 19 residues. J was trimmed by 0 bases and V by 3 bases; bases with no gene match: 10. CDR3 region: CASSFRASGRMSSYNEQFF. In DNA form, the CDR3 reads TGTGCCAGCAGCTTTCGGGCTAGCGGGAGGATGAGCTCCTACAATGAGCAGTTCTTC.

V gene TRBV28 combines with J gene TRBJ2-7; no definite D call. Germline values: CDR1 MDHEN, CDR2 SYDVKM. The V gene lost 5 bases and the J gene lost 5 bases, with 19 bases spanning the gap. The CDR3 loop spans 15 amino acids. The CDR3 loop is CASSPFTRVSHEQYF. The CDR3 coding sequence is TGTGCCAGCAGTCCCTTTACACGGGTTAGCCACGAGCAGTACTTC.

The V gene is TRBV5-1, the J gene TRBJ2-5; no firm D call. The CDR3 runs to 15 residues. The germline V gene has CDR1 SGHRS and CDR2 YFSETQ. Trimming stripped 0 bases from V and 6 bases from J, with 15 bases between. The CDR3 sequence is CASSLGDGPGQTQYF. The CDR3 nucleotides read TGCGCCAGCAGCTTGGGAGATGGGCCCGGGCAGACCCAGTACTTC.

Of note for this clone: Other DNA sequences from this sample encode an identical CDR3 as well. The chain couples TRBV30 to TRBJ1-1; D remains ambiguous. V was pared by 2 bases and J by 2 bases, with 9 bases between. Looked up from germline, CDR1 is GTSNPN and CDR2 is SVGIG (reference sequence). The CDR3 is made up of 13 amino acids. The CDR3 DNA reads as TGTGCCTGGAGTAGGCAGACAAACACTGAAGCTTTCTTT. It is translated as CAWSRQTNTEAFF.

This chain links TRBV5-8 with TRBJ2-7, with TRBD2 matching over 9 bases. Trimming removed 0 bases from V and 8 bases from J; junction bases left unmatched: 9. Germline V gene data show CDR1 as SGHTS and CDR2 as YDEGEE. This CDR3 contains 15 residues. CDR3 residues: CASSLVSGRIEQQYF. Written as DNA, the CDR3 is TGTGCCAGCAGCTTGGTGAGCGGGAGGATAGAACAGCAGTACTTC. Looking up the rest from reference TRBV5-8 and TRBJ2-7 gives the full variable domain: EAGVTQSPTHLIKTRGQQATLRCSPISGHTSVYWYQQALGLGLQFLLWYDEGEERNRGNFPPRFSGRQFPNYSSELNVNALELEDSALYLCASSLVSGRIEQQYFGPGTRLTVT.

About this clone itself: The same CDR3 arises from other DNA sequences in this sample as well. The V call is TRBV5-1, the J call TRBJ2-3; possibly TRBD2 for D (5 bases). The CDR3 loop spans 14 amino acids. The V end lost 0 bases, the J end lost 3 bases, and 8 bases lay between the germline ends. The V gene's germline CDR1 is SGHRS and CDR2 YFSETQ. The CDR3 loop is CASSLGPGTDTQYF. In nucleotides, the CDR3 is TGCGCCAGCAGCTTGGGTCCGGGGACAGATACGCAGTATTTT.

This clone was observed once. This sample includes further DNA sequences coding for the same CDR3. The chain has TRBV27 and TRBJ1-2, with D unclear. CDR1 and CDR2 from the germline V gene are MNHEY and SMNVEV (reference sequence). Trimming removed 5 bases at V and 0 bases at J, with 10 bases between. This CDR3 is 14 amino acids long. For the CDR3, the DNA is TGTGCCAGCAGTCCCTCTTTAGCTAACTATGGCTACACCTTC. Translating gives CASSPSLANYGYTF.

V and J are TRBV11-3 and TRBJ2-1; D ambiguous. V shed 4 bases and J shed 12 bases, with 7 bases lying between them. The CDR3 has 10 amino acids. The V gene's germline CDR1 is SGHNT and CDR2 YENEEA. CDR3 region: CASSSPGQFF. In DNA form, the CDR3 reads TGTGCCAGCAGCTCTCCTGGGCAGTTCTTC.

The chain uses TRBV27 and TRBJ2-1; D is possibly TRBD2 (6 bases). Trimming pared 2 bases from V and 9 bases from J, leaving 14 bases between. The CDR3 is made up of 14 amino acids. Germline CDR1 reads MNHEY; CDR2 reads SMNVEV (reference sequence). The CDR3 loop reads CASSLGGVAGEQFF. The CDR3 DNA is TGTGCCAGCAGTTTAGGCGGGGTTGCGGGTGAGCAGTTCTTC.

The rearrangement joins TRBV7-9 to TRBJ1-1; TRBD1 might be the D (5 bases). Germline V gives CDR1 SEHNR, CDR2 FQNEAQ (reference sequence). The CDR3 extends over 12 amino acids. V was clipped by 1 base and J by 11 bases, with 11 bases between them. CDR3 loop: CASSLVQGSAFF. In DNA form, the CDR3 reads TGTGCCAGCAGCTTAGTTCAGGGAAGCGCTTTCTTT.

J is TRBJ1-1 and V is TRBV30; D is undetermined. Germline CDR1 GTSNPN, CDR2 SVGIG (reference sequence). Deletions cut 8 bases from V and 3 bases from J, with 10 bases between. The CDR3 extends over 11 amino acids. The CDR3 DNA reads TGTGCCCGGCTGAGGGACACTGAAGCTTTCTTT. The encoded protein is CARLRDTEAFF.

The chain carries TRBV5-1 and TRBJ2-1; 13 bases align to TRBD2. This CDR3 contains 15 residues. J gave up 9 bases and V 4 bases, and 7 bases lay outside the gene matches. Germline-derived CDR1 and CDR2 are SGHRS and YFSETQ. The CDR3 sequence: CASSQATSGRIEQFF. The CDR3 bases are TGCGCCAGCAGCCAAGCGACTAGCGGGAGGATTGAGCAGTTCTTC.

This clone occurred once. The J gene is TRBJ1-4, the V gene TRBV6-1, with 9 bases lining up with TRBD1. Germline V gene sequence: CDR1 MNHNS, CDR2 SASEGT. V dropped 7 bases and J dropped 6; count of bases not matched to a gene: 6. The CDR3 covers 14 residues. DNA for the CDR3: TGTGCCAGCAACACACAGGGGGCCGATGAAAAACTGTTTTTT. Encoded protein: CASNTQGADEKLFF.

The chain is built from TRBV6-5 and TRBJ2-7, with D uncertain. Germline V CDR1 and CDR2: MNHEY, SVGAGI. CDR3 length: 13 amino acids. V was shortened by 4 bases and J by 9 bases, with 16 bases between the two germline ends. CDR3 residues: CASSSNRRARQYF. In DNA, the CDR3 is TGTGCCAGCAGTTCCAACCGGCGTGCGCGGCAGTACTTC.